Here is one TCR beta chain with its context. As yet, its antigen is unknown. This specimen belongs to a study of T cell repertoires in cytomegalovirus infection. Background on the study: Indicated by public TCR beta signatures were CMV infection and matching HLA type. Study results and limitations: HLA-C-restricted CMV clonotypes gave the most frequent clonotype in two of eight donors. Cumulative public TCR beta family frequency identified carriers of CMV plus the relevant HLA.

TCRdb reanalysed the reads using MiXCR and keeps one entry per CDR3 protein. The table includes under 850,000 distinct CDR3 sequences, approximately 40% detected once. Trimming stripped 5 bases from V and 1 base from J, with 13 bases between. Germline V gene lookup returns CDR1 MDHEN and CDR2 SYDVKM. The CDR3 contains 15 residues. V is TRBV28 and J is TRBJ2-3; D might be TRBD1 (6 bases). Sequencing input: PBMCs. The TCR comes from a human donor in good health (CMV status not recorded). Some clones in this sample may be carry-over from other donors' samples. The CDR3 is CASSPHRVGTDTQYF. DNA for the CDR3: TGTGCCAGCAGTCCTCACAGGGTTGGCACAGATACGCAGTATTTT.